Following are 6 T cell receptor beta chains from one sample sequenced in a study of patients and donors after allogeneic stem cell transplantation. TCRdb recomputed calls from the RT-PCR reads with MiXCR, one row per CDR3 protein. Of around 90,000 distinct CDR3 sequences in the sample, roughly 50% were seen once. Sequenced: blood, either unsorted or a sorted T cell fraction (not recorded which). The receptors stem from a human donor who was either an allogeneic HSCT recipient or a stem cell or donor lymphocyte infusion donor (not recorded which). It is not recorded whose cells these are; they may come from a transplant donor.

This CDR3 reads CASTTGTVEKLFF. The CDR3 DNA reads as TGTGCCAGCACCACCGGGACTGTAGAAAAACTGTTTTTT. The chain recombines TRBV28 with TRBJ1-4; the D gene is possibly TRBD1 (5 bases). The germline V gene has CDR1 MDHEN and CDR2 SYDVKM. The ends were cut back, 7 bases at V and 8 bases at J, with 14 bases in the middle. The CDR3 spans 13 residues.

This clonotype was observed a handful of times. The rearrangement joins TRBV29-1 to TRBJ1-4, with TRBD1 matching 8 bases. The CDR3 runs 13 residues. J lost 8 bases, V lost 5 bases, and 7 bases had no gene match. Germline CDR1 reads SQVTM; CDR2 reads ANQGSEA. The CDR3 protein is CSVSGTGGEKLFF. The DNA of the CDR3 is TGCAGCGTTTCCGGGACAGGAGGAGAAAAACTGTTTTTT.

This chain joins TRBV12-3 or TRBV12-4 and TRBJ1-5; D may be TRBD1 (6 bases). This CDR3 spans 14 amino acids. Trimming cost V 6 bases and J 6 bases, with 15 bases left between them. The CDR3 bases are TGTGCCAGCAGACAGGGCTTAGAAAGTCAGCCCCAGCATTTT. This encodes CASRQGLESQPQHF.

The CDR3 loop is CSVEGTQGEPQHF. For the CDR3, the DNA is TGCAGCGTTGAAGGGACGCAGGGGGAGCCCCAGCATTTT. This chain connects TRBV29-1 to TRBJ1-5, with 7 bases identical to TRBD1. V shed 1 base and J 8 bases; nucleotides not matched to a gene: 5. This CDR3 region has 13 residues. The germline V gene encodes CDR1 SQVTM and CDR2 ANQGSEA.

The chain links TRBV7-4 to TRBJ1-1, with D possibly TRBD1 on 5 matching bases. The V end lost 5 bases, the J end lost 6 bases, and 16 bases lay between the germline ends. Looked up from germline, CDR1 is SGHVT and CDR2 is SQSDAQ. The CDR3 length is 14 residues. The CDR3 bases are TGTGCCAGCAGCCCCAGTGGGGCCAAGGCTGAAGCTTTCTTT. It codes for CASSPSGAKAEAFF.

The CDR3 is CASHWREVADTQYF. DNA for the CDR3: TGCGCCAGCCACTGGCGGGAGGTAGCAGATACGCAGTATTTT. The chain links TRBV5-1 to TRBJ2-3, with 8 bases fitting TRBD2. J gave up 4 bases and V 7 bases, and 8 bases lay outside the gene matches. This CDR3 is built from 14 residues. CDR1 is SGHRS, CDR2 YFSETQ, per germline.